The rows below give T cell receptor beta chains drawn from one sample of a study of blood T cell repertoires in COVID-19. Repertoires were generated with immunoSEQ multiplex PCR, while TCRdb's copy carries only in-frame clones and drops some. The data contain around 300,000 clones, 90% of them singletons. The sequencing sample was made of PBMCs or T cells enriched from blood (not recorded which). These receptors originate from a woman aged 18-29 years with acute COVID-19. CDR3s include the opening cysteine and the closing phenylalanine or tryptophan. Each record gives: D gene, clone size, J gene, V gene, CDR3 DNA, CDR3 protein. A D gene is named only where the DNA matches it firmly. A clone size is listed for some rows: how often the clone was seen (once, few, many), or a class if it is expanded.

d_gene: TRBD2
abundance: .
j_gene: TRBJ2-1
v_gene: TRBV12-3/TRBV12-4
CDR3nt: TGTGCCAGCTGTAGCGGGAGGATCTATGAGCAGTTCTTC
CDR3aa: CASCSGRIYEQFF

d_gene: .
abundance: .
j_gene: TRBJ1-1
v_gene: TRBV29-1
CDR3nt: TGCAGCGCCGGAGGGAGTGAAGCTTTCTTT
CDR3aa: CSAGGSEAFF

d_gene: TRBD1
abundance: .
j_gene: TRBJ1-1
v_gene: TRBV7-9
CDR3nt: TGTGCCAGCAGAAGGGACAGTTTGAACACTGAAGCTTTCTTT
CDR3aa: CASRRDSLNTEAFF

d_gene: TRBD2
abundance: .
j_gene: TRBJ2-1
v_gene: TRBV4-3
CDR3nt: TGCGCCAGCAGCCGGACTAGCGGGTCCTACAATGAGCAGTTCTTC
CDR3aa: CASSRTSGSYNEQFF

d_gene: .
abundance: .
j_gene: TRBJ1-2
v_gene: TRBV28
CDR3nt: TGTGCCAGCACCGCAGGGTTATGGGGCTACACCTTC
CDR3aa: CASTAGLWGYTF

d_gene: TRBD2
abundance: .
j_gene: TRBJ2-7
v_gene: TRBV11-1
CDR3nt: TGTGCCAGCAGCTTAGCGCTTCCGGGAGGGCCTAGCGAGCAGTACTTC
CDR3aa: CASSLALPGGPSEQYF

d_gene: TRBD1
abundance: .
j_gene: TRBJ1-2
v_gene: TRBV28
CDR3nt: TGTGCCAGCAGTTCGGGACAGTTTAACTATGGCTACACCTTC
CDR3aa: CASSSGQFNYGYTF

d_gene: TRBD2
abundance: .
j_gene: TRBJ2-5
v_gene: TRBV7-9
CDR3nt: TGTGCCAGCAGCTTAGTCCGAGGGAGGGAGAGGTCCCGGGAGACCCAGTACTTC
CDR3aa: CASSLVRGRERSRETQYF

d_gene: .
abundance: .
j_gene: TRBJ1-2
v_gene: TRBV19
CDR3nt: TGTGCCAGTAGTATCGGTCAGGCCCGCTATGGCTACACCTTC
CDR3aa: CASSIGQARYGYTF

d_gene: .
abundance: .
j_gene: TRBJ2-3
v_gene: TRBV18
CDR3nt: TGTGCCAGCTCACATATATCTAGCACAGATACGCAGTATTTT
CDR3aa: CASSHISSTDTQYF

d_gene: .
abundance: once
j_gene: TRBJ1-2
v_gene: TRBV18
CDR3nt: TGTGCCAGCTCCCCAGGACAGAACTATGGCTACACCTTC
CDR3aa: CASSPGQNYGYTF

d_gene: TRBD1
abundance: .
j_gene: TRBJ2-2
v_gene: TRBV4-1
CDR3nt: TGCGCCAGCAGCCAAACCGGGACAGGGAGAACCGGGGAGCTGTTTTTT
CDR3aa: CASSQTGTGRTGELFF

d_gene: .
abundance: .
j_gene: TRBJ2-1
v_gene: TRBV5-1
CDR3nt: TGCGCCAGCAGCTTGGCCTTAAATGAGCAGTTCTTC
CDR3aa: CASSLALNEQFF

d_gene: TRBD2
abundance: .
j_gene: TRBJ2-1
v_gene: TRBV4-3
CDR3nt: TGCGCCAGCAGCCACGGCGGGACTAGCGTATACAATGAGCAGTTCTTC
CDR3aa: CASSHGGTSVYNEQFF

d_gene: .
abundance: .
j_gene: TRBJ1-3
v_gene: TRBV7-9
CDR3nt: TGTGCCAGCAGTCTTAGGGCCCGGGGGGACTCTGGAAACACCATATATTTT
CDR3aa: CASSLRARGDSGNTIYF

d_gene: TRBD1
abundance: .
j_gene: TRBJ2-5
v_gene: TRBV5-1
CDR3nt: TGCGCCAGCAGCTTGGCCCACAGGGGCTTCGAGGAGACCCAGTACTTC
CDR3aa: CASSLAHRGFEETQYF

d_gene: TRBD2
abundance: .
j_gene: TRBJ2-7
v_gene: TRBV7-9
CDR3nt: TGTGCCAGCAGCTCGGGACTAGCCCGCTACGAGCAGTACTTC
CDR3aa: CASSSGLARYEQYF

d_gene: TRBD2
abundance: .
j_gene: TRBJ2-7
v_gene: TRBV19
CDR3nt: TGTGCCAGTAGTCCTAGGACTAGCGGGAGGGCCGCCGAGCAGTACTTC
CDR3aa: CASSPRTSGRAAEQYF

d_gene: .
abundance: .
j_gene: TRBJ2-7
v_gene: TRBV12-3/TRBV12-4
CDR3nt: TGTGCCAGCAGGCCCTCCTCTGGGGGGGAGCAGTACTTC
CDR3aa: CASRPSSGGEQYF

d_gene: .
abundance: .
j_gene: TRBJ2-3
v_gene: TRBV2
CDR3nt: TGTGCCAGCAGAATGAGTAGCGTGTCTAGCACAGATACGCAGTATTTT
CDR3aa: CASRMSSVSSTDTQYF

d_gene: TRBD1
abundance: .
j_gene: TRBJ2-1
v_gene: TRBV30
CDR3nt: TGTGCCGGGATTCGGGACAGGGTCCTAAATGAGCAGTTCTTC
CDR3aa: CAGIRDRVLNEQFF

d_gene: TRBD1
abundance: .
j_gene: TRBJ1-2
v_gene: TRBV5-5
CDR3nt: TGTGCCAGCAGCCCCGGACAGGCCAACCCCTATGGCTACACCTTC
CDR3aa: CASSPGQANPYGYTF

d_gene: .
abundance: .
j_gene: TRBJ1-2
v_gene: TRBV30
CDR3nt: TGTGCCTGGACAGGGCCCAGCTATGGCTACACCTTC
CDR3aa: CAWTGPSYGYTF

d_gene: .
abundance: few
j_gene: TRBJ2-1
v_gene: TRBV25-1
CDR3nt: TGTGCCAGCAGTCATCGGCGGGATTACCTGTTCTTC
CDR3aa: CASSHRRDYLFF

d_gene: .
abundance: .
j_gene: TRBJ1-3
v_gene: TRBV3-1/TRBV3-2
CDR3nt: TGTGCCAGCAGCCGACAGCACTCTGGAAACACCATATATTTT
CDR3aa: CASSRQHSGNTIYF

d_gene: .
abundance: .
j_gene: TRBJ1-1
v_gene: TRBV18
CDR3nt: TGTGCCAGCTCACCCGACAGGCTTCCTAACACTGAAGCTTTCTTT
CDR3aa: CASSPDRLPNTEAFF

d_gene: TRBD1
abundance: .
j_gene: TRBJ2-4
v_gene: TRBV11-2
CDR3nt: TGTGCCAGCAGCCCCGGACAGGGCCCTGCCAAAAACATTCAGTACTTC
CDR3aa: CASSPGQGPAKNIQYF

d_gene: .
abundance: .
j_gene: TRBJ1-5
v_gene: TRBV15
CDR3nt: TGTGCCACCAGCAGAGCAGCGGGGGTCCAGCCCCAGCATTTT
CDR3aa: CATSRAAGVQPQHF

d_gene: TRBD1
abundance: .
j_gene: TRBJ1-4
v_gene: TRBV2
CDR3nt: TGTGCCAGCAGTGGTTGGCGGACAGGAGGGTATGAAAAACTGTTTTTT
CDR3aa: CASSGWRTGGYEKLFF

d_gene: TRBD1
abundance: .
j_gene: TRBJ2-7
v_gene: TRBV28
CDR3nt: TGTGCCACCAGGGGTCAGGACAGGGCAGCAAACGAGCAGTACTTC
CDR3aa: CATRGQDRAANEQYF

d_gene: TRBD2
abundance: .
j_gene: TRBJ2-3
v_gene: TRBV28
CDR3nt: TGTGCCAGCAGGAAAGCGGGGATCAGCACAGATACGCAGTATTTT
CDR3aa: CASRKAGISTDTQYF

d_gene: TRBD1
abundance: .
j_gene: TRBJ1-4
v_gene: TRBV18
CDR3nt: TGTGCCAGCTCACCCGACAGGGTGACGGATTTACTGTTTTTT
CDR3aa: CASSPDRVTDLLFF

d_gene: .
abundance: .
j_gene: TRBJ1-3
v_gene: TRBV28
CDR3nt: TGTGCCAGCACTCCAACCCACACGAACTCTGGAAACACCATATATTTT
CDR3aa: CASTPTHTNSGNTIYF

d_gene: .
abundance: .
j_gene: TRBJ2-1
v_gene: TRBV25-1
CDR3nt: TGTGCCAGCAGTGAATTCCCCTCTTTTAGTCAGTTCTTC
CDR3aa: CASSEFPSFSQFF

d_gene: TRBD1
abundance: .
j_gene: TRBJ1-5
v_gene: TRBV27
CDR3nt: TGTGCCAGCAGGACAGGGTTCTATAGCAATCAGCCCCAGCATTTT
CDR3aa: CASRTGFYSNQPQHF

d_gene: .
abundance: .
j_gene: TRBJ2-7
v_gene: TRBV15
CDR3nt: TGTGCCACCAGCAGAGATCAAGGCGGAGAGCAGTACTTC
CDR3aa: CATSRDQGGEQYF

d_gene: .
abundance: .
j_gene: TRBJ1-3
v_gene: TRBV18
CDR3nt: TGTGCCAGCTCACCCCCCCGGTCTCTACTTGGAAACACCATATATTTT
CDR3aa: CASSPPRSLLGNTIYF

d_gene: .
abundance: few
j_gene: TRBJ1-5
v_gene: TRBV9
CDR3nt: TGTGCCAGCAGCCCAACAGGGAGCAATCAGCCCCAGCATTTT
CDR3aa: CASSPTGSNQPQHF

d_gene: .
abundance: .
j_gene: TRBJ1-1
v_gene: TRBV21-1
CDR3nt: TGTGCCAGCAGCAAAGCAGACAGGGAAGGTCGAGCTTTCTTT
CDR3aa: CASSKADREGRAFF

d_gene: TRBD2
abundance: .
j_gene: TRBJ2-7
v_gene: TRBV9
CDR3nt: TGTGCCAGCGGGGGGGACTCGGAGGGGTACGAGCAGTACTTC
CDR3aa: CASGGDSEGYEQYF

d_gene: TRBD2
abundance: .
j_gene: TRBJ2-5
v_gene: TRBV6-5
CDR3nt: TGTGCCAGCAAGGCTAGCGGGGGAAGGTGGGAGACCCAGTACTTC
CDR3aa: CASKASGGRWETQYF

d_gene: .
abundance: .
j_gene: TRBJ2-7
v_gene: TRBV5-5
CDR3nt: TGTGCCAGCAGCTCTACGCCGAACTACGAGCAGTACTTC
CDR3aa: CASSSTPNYEQYF